A single sample is the source of the 12 T cell receptor beta chains below, sequenced in a study of T cell clonality in common variable immunodeficiency (dated by TCRdb to 2014 to 2015). The library was made by the immunoSEQ multiplex PCR assay. TCRdb mirrors the immuneACCESS table, restricted to in-frame sequences. Some clones are absent from its copies; in checked studies, under half trace to an unresolved V gene, and the reason for the others is unknown. The sample comprises 45,000 to 65,000 clones, and every one was counted more than once. Of the sample, 2% to 2.5% is held by the ten largest clones. Sequences were obtained from peripheral blood mononuclear cells. These TCRs come from a person aged 18 to 75 in good health.

This clone was counted ten times or more. With the read ending 3 residues before the CDR3 end, the germline J gene is used to fill in that end. V is TRBV20-1 and J is TRBJ1-1, with a weak D call TRBD1 (6 bases). V lost 5 bases to trimming and J lost 4 bases, with 17 bases between them. This CDR3 region has 14 residues. Germline V gives CDR1 DFQATT, CDR2 SNEGSKA (reference sequence). Partial CDR3 DNA: TGCAGTGCTGACCCAAAACAGGGCCGCACTGAA. Translated, it gives CSADPKQGRTE. The full CDR3 is CSADPKQGRTEAFF.

The table lists this clone with many counts. The missing CDR3 end, 3 residues past where the read stops, is filled in from the germline J gene. The chain carries TRBV20-1 and TRBJ2-7; possible D gene TRBD1, 6 bases. The V and J ends lost 4 bases and 3 bases respectively, with 19 bases between them. Germline-derived CDR1 and CDR2 are DFQATT and SNEGSKA (reference sequence). The CDR3 runs to 15 residues. The CDR3 region is CSATVGRGTIYEQYF. The CDR3 DNA, read in part, is TGCAGTGCTACAGTAGGCAGGGGTACCATCTACGAG.

This clone was seen many times. The read is 3 residues too short to cover the CDR3 end, so that end is filled in from the germline J gene. The chain is built from TRBV5-1 and TRBJ1-2; TRBD1 is a possible D gene (6 bases). CDR3 size: 15 residues. The germline V and J ends were trimmed by 4 bases and 0 bases, with 13 bases remaining between them. Per the germline V gene, CDR1 is SGHRS and CDR2 is YFSETQ. The CDR3 here is CASSQGGHTNYGYTF. The CDR3 DNA, read in part, is TGCGCCAGCAGCCAAGGGGGACATACTAACTATGGC.

Many counts were recorded for this clone. The read ends 3 residues shy of where the CDR3 ends; the end is completed using the germline J gene. This chain joins TRBV10-3 and TRBJ2-1, with D perhaps matching TRBD1 (6 bases). This CDR3 region has 14 residues. From germline, CDR1 is ENHRY and CDR2 SYGVKD. Trimming left V 4 bases short and J 1 base short, with 8 bases between. The CDR3 reads CAISVDSSYNEQFF. Incomplete CDR3 DNA: TGTGCCATCAGTGTGGACAGTTCCTACAATGAG.

This clone was counted a few times. The CDR3 end falls 3 residues outside the read, so it is completed with the germline J gene. The chain recombines TRBV2 with TRBJ1-4; D not certain. Germline values: CDR1 SNHLY, CDR2 FYNNEI. Trimming left V 7 bases short and J 5 bases short, with 8 bases between. This CDR3 is built from 12 residues. The chain's CDR3 is CASKPTNEKLFF. Partial CDR3 DNA: TGTGCCAGCAAACCGACAAATGAAAAA.

The sample holds many counts of this clone. The covered CDR3 bases are TGTGCCAGCAGTGAAGCTGCGTACGAG. This translates into CASSEAAYE. The full CDR3 protein is CASSEAAYEQYF. This rearrangement joins TRBV6-1 to TRBJ2-7; D not certain. The read terminates 3 residues before the CDR3 end, so the remaining end is supplied by the germline J gene. Germline V lookup: CDR1 MNHNS, CDR2 SASEGT. This CDR3 is built from 12 residues. V was shortened by 0 bases and J by 4 bases, with 4 bases between the two germline ends.

Ten or more counts support this clone. The read gets to within 3 residues of the CDR3 end, and the germline J gene fills in the rest. The chain uses TRBV7-7 and TRBJ2-5; D possibly corresponds to TRBD1 (6 bases). Trimming took 3 bases from V and 0 from J, leaving 14 bases between them. Germline V CDR1 and CDR2: SSHAT, FNYEAQ (reference sequence). This CDR3 is built from 16 residues. CDR3 amino acids: CASSLVPGGNQETQYF. Partial CDR3 DNA: TGTGCCAGCAGCTTGGTACCTGGGGGCAACCAAGAGACC.

The table lists this clone with many counts. Read data end 3 residues before the CDR3 end; the end is taken from the germline J gene. The chain has TRBV30 and TRBJ1-2; 10 bases line up with TRBD1. The germline gives CDR1 GTSNPN, CDR2 SVGIG (reference sequence). This CDR3 is built from 14 residues. The trim removed 3 bases at V and 7 bases at J, leaving 8 bases unmatched. This CDR3 is CAWSPGQGTAGYTF. The CDR3 DNA, read in part, is TGTGCCTGGAGCCCGGGACAGGGGACCGCTGGC.

There are many counts of this clone. The read gets to within 3 residues of the CDR3 end, and the germline J gene fills in the rest. V usage is TRBV4-1 and J usage is TRBJ2-3; no firm D call. The CDR3 totals 15 residues. V was trimmed by 1 base and J by 4 bases, leaving 12 bases between them. The V gene's germline CDR1 is MGHRA and CDR2 YSYEKL. CDR3 region: CASSQVGLAPDTQYF. The covered CDR3 bases are TGCGCCAGCAGCCAAGTCGGGTTAGCTCCAGATACG.

This clone showed up just a few times. The observed sequence ends 3 residues before the CDR3 terminus, with the missing tail filled in from the germline J gene. V is TRBV7-3 and J is TRBJ2-1; a weak D match, TRBD1 (6 bases). The germline CDR1 and CDR2 sequences are SGHTA and FQGTGA. Trimming cost V 5 bases and J 5 bases, with 13 bases left between them. The CDR3 runs 14 residues. This chain's CDR3 is CASSTQGVDNEQFF. The part of the CDR3 DNA that was read is TGTGCCAGCAGCACACAGGGAGTGGACAATGAG. Variable domain in full (rest from reference TRBV7-3 and TRBJ2-1): GAGVSQTPSNKVTEKGKYVELRCDPISGHTALYWYRQSLGQGPEFLIYFQGTGAADDSGLPNDRFFAVRPEGSVSTLKIQRTERGDSAVYLCASSTQGVDNEQFFGPGTRLTVL.

This clone was recorded many times. The covered CDR3 bases are TGCAGTGCTCTTAACAGGGCTACTGGGGCCAACGTC. Its protein product is CSALNRATGANV. The full CDR3 protein is CSALNRATGANVLTF. The chain recombines TRBV20-1 with TRBJ2-6; maybe TRBD1 (6 bases). The CDR3 end falls 3 residues outside the read, so it is completed with the germline J gene. Trimming took off 5 bases at V and 2 bases at J, with 13 bases between the two ends. From germline, CDR1 is DFQATT and CDR2 SNEGSKA (reference sequence). The CDR3 loop spans 15 amino acids.

CDR3 DNA (partial): TGTGCCAGCAGCGTTCTAGCTGGGACAGATACG. This encodes CASSVLAGTDT. The whole CDR3 protein is CASSVLAGTDTQYF. V usage is TRBV7-8 and J usage is TRBJ2-3, with D maybe TRBD2 (5 bases). The read ends 3 residues shy of where the CDR3 ends; the end is completed using the germline J gene. This CDR3 has 14 amino acids. The ends were cut back, 5 bases at V and 3 bases at J, with 12 bases in the middle. The germline V gene has CDR1 SGHVS and CDR2 FQNEAQ. Complete variable domain (other parts from reference TRBV7-8 and TRBJ2-3): GAGVSQSPRYKVAKRGQDVALRCDPISGHVSLFWYQQALGQGPEFLTYFQNEAQLDKSGLPSDRFFAERPEGSVSTLKIQRTQQEDSAVYLCASSVLAGTDTQYFGPGTRLTVL.